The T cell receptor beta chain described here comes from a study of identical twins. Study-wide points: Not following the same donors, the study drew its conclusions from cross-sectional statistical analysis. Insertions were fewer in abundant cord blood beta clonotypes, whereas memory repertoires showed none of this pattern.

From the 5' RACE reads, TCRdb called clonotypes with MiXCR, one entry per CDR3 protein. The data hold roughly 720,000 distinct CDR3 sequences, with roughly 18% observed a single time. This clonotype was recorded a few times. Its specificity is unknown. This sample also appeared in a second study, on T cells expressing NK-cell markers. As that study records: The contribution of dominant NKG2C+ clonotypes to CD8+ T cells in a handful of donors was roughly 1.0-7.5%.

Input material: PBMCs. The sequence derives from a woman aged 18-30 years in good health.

CDR3 region: CSAIPPPAAFPYEQYF. In DNA form, the CDR3 reads TGCAGTGCTATCCCACCCCCAGCGGCTTTCCCCTACGAGCAGTACTTC. This rearrangement joins TRBV20-1 to TRBJ2-7; perhaps TRBD2 as D (5 bases). The CDR3 runs to 16 residues. Trimming removed 4 bases from V and 2 bases from J, with 21 bases in between. Germline-derived CDR1 and CDR2 are DFQATT and SNEGSKA (reference sequence).